Sequencing of this T cell receptor (beta chain) was carried out in a study of OX40 agonist ivuxolimab in advanced cancers. Study overall: A partial response was reached by three patients: one with hepatocellular carcinoma and two with cutaneous melanoma. Study conclusions and caveats: Near-lowest levels of clonal expansion characterized partial responders at 0.1-3.0 mg/kg. Antigen specificity of clonally expanded peripheral T cells was not established.

V was clipped by 6 bases and J by 3 bases, with 14 bases between them. Germline CDR1 is SGDLS and CDR2 is YYNGEE. This CDR3 has 14 residues. Only in-frame clones appear in the TCRdb table, and some are missing; sequencing was by immunoSEQ multiplex PCR. Here the sample spans under 110,000 clones, about nine tenths being singletons. With regard to this clone: Its antigen is not known.

The receptor comes from an adult with an advanced solid tumor such as melanoma, head and neck, liver or kidney cancer. The sequencing here drew on CD4+ or CD8+ T cells sorted from blood, taken in a trial of the OX40 agonist ivuxolimab. The rearrangement uses TRBV9 and TRBJ2-3, with D perhaps matching TRBD2 (5 bases). CDR3 sequence reads: CASNEFPGTDTQYF. In DNA, the CDR3 is TGTGCCAGCAACGAGTTTCCGGGGACAGATACGCAGTATTTT.